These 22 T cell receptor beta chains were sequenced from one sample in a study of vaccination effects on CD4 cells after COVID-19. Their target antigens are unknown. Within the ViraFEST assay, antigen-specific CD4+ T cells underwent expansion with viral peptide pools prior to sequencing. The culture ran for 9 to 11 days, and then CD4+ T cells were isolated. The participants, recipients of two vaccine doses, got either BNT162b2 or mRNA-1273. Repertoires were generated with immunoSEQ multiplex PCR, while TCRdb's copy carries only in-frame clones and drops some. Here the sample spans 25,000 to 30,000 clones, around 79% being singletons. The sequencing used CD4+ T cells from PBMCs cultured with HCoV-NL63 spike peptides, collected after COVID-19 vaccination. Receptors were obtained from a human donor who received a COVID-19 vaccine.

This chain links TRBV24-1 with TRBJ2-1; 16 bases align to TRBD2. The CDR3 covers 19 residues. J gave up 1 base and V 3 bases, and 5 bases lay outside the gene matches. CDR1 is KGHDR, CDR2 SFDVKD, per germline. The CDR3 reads CATSDPGLAGGRSYNEQFF. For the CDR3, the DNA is TGTGCCACCAGTGATCCGGGACTAGCGGGGGGGCGGTCCTACAATGAGCAGTTCTTC.

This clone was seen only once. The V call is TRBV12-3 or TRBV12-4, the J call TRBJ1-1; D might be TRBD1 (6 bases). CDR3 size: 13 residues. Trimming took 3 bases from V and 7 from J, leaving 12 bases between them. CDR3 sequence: CASSFTGKVEAFF. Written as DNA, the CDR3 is TGTGCCAGCAGTTTTACAGGGAAGGTTGAAGCTTTCTTT.

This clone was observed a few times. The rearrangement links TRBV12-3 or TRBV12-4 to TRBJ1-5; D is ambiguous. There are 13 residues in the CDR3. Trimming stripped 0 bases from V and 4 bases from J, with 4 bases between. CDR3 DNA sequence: TGTGCCAGCAGTTTAGCAGAGAATCAGCCCCAGCATTTT. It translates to CASSLAENQPQHF.

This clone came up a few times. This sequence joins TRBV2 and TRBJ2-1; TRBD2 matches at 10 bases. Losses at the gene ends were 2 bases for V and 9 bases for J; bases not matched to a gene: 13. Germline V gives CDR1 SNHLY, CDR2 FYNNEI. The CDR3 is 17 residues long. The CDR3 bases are TGTGCCAGCAGTGAAAAGGTAGCGGGAGGAGTACGGGTTGAGCAGTTCTTC. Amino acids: CASSEKVAGGVRVEQFF. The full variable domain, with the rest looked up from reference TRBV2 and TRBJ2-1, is EPEVTQTPSHQVTQMGQEVILRCVPISNHLYFYWYRQILGQKVEFLVSFYNNEISEKSEIFDDQFSVERPDGSNFTLKIRSTKLEDSAMYFCASSEKVAGGVRVEQFFGPGTRLTVL.

Written as DNA, the CDR3 is TGTGCCAGCAGCCAGGCACTAGTATCGGCCCAGTACTTC. Residues: CASSQALVSAQYF. The chain is built from TRBV14 and TRBJ2-5; D is perhaps TRBD2 (5 bases). CDR1 and CDR2 (germline): SGHDN, FVKESK. This CDR3 spans 13 amino acids. V was trimmed by 3 bases and J by 9 bases, leaving 14 bases between them.

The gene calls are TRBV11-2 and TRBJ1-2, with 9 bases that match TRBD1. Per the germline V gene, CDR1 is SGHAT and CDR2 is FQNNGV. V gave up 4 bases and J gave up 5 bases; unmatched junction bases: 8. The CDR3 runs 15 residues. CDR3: CASSSLRGQGYGYTF. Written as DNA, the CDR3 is TGTGCCAGCAGCTCCCTCAGGGGACAGGGTTATGGCTACACCTTC.

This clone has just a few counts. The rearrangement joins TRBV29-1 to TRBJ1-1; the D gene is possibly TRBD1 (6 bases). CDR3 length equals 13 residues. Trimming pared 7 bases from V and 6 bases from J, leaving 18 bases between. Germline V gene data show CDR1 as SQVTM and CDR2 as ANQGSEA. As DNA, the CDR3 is TGCAGCGCCACTCAGGACAGAGGAGCTGAAGCTTTCTTT. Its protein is CSATQDRGAEAFF.

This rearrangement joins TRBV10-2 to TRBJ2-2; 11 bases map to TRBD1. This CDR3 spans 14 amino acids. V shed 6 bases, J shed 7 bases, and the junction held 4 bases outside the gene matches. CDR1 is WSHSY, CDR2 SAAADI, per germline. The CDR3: CASRGTGGYGELFF. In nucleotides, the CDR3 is TGCGCCAGCAGGGGGACAGGGGGATACGGGGAGCTGTTTTTT.

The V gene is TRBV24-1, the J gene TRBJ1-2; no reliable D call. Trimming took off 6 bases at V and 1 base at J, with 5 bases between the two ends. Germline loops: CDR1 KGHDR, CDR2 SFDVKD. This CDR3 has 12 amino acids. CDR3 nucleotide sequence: TGTGCCACCAGTTGGGGTAACTATGGCTACACCTTC. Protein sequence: CATSWGNYGYTF.

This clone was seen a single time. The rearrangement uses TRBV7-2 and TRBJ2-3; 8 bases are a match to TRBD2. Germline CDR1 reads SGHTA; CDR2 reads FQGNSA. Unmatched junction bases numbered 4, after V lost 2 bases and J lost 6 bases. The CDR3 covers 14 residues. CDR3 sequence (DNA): TGTGCCAGCAGCTTAACGCGGGGGGCGGATACGCAGTATTTT. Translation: CASSLTRGADTQYF.

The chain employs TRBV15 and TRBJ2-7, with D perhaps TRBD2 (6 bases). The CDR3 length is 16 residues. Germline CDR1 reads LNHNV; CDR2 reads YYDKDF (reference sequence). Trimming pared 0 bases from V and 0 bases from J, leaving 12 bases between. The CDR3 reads CATSRDLQEGSYEQYF. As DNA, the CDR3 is TGTGCCACCAGCAGAGATCTGCAGGAGGGCTCCTACGAGCAGTACTTC.

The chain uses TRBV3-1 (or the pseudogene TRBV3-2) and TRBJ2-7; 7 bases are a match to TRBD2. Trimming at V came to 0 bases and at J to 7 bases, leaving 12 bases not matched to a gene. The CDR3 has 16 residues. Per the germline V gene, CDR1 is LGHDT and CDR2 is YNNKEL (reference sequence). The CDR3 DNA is TGTGCCAGCAGCCAAGATTCGGCTCCGGGGGGAGTTGAGCAGTACTTC. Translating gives CASSQDSAPGGVEQYF.

CDR3 sequence reads: CASSSPTGAKNIQYF. Here the CDR3 DNA reads TGTGCCAGCAGCTCTCCGACCGGAGCCAAAAACATTCAGTACTTC. V gene TRBV11-1 combines with J gene TRBJ2-4, with D unresolved. V shed 4 bases and J shed 0 bases, with 10 bases lying between them. Per germline, CDR1 SGHAT and CDR2 FQDESV (reference sequence). CDR3 length: 15 residues.

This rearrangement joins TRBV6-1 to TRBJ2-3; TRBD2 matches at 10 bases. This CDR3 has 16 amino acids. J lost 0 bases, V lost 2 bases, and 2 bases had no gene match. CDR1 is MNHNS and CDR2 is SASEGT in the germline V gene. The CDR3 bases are TGTGCCAGCAGTGAATCTAGCGGGGGTAGCACAGATACGCAGTATTTT. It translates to CASSESSGGSTDTQYF.

CDR3 in DNA: TGTGCCAGCAGTCTCGGGAGGGCCAACGAGCAGTACTTC. Amino acids: CASSLGRANEQYF. The V call is TRBV12-3 or TRBV12-4, the J call TRBJ2-7; 8 bases agree with TRBD2. The length of the CDR3 is 13 residues. J lost 5 bases, V lost 5 bases, and 5 bases had no gene match.

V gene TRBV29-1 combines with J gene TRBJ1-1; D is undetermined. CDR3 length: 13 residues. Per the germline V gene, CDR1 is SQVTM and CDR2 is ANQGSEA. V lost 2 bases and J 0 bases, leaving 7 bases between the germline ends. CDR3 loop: CSVENYMNTEAFF. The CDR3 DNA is TGCAGCGTTGAAAATTACATGAACACTGAAGCTTTCTTT.

The CDR3 reads CASSSSSGSSYNEQFF. As DNA, the CDR3 is TGCGCCAGCAGCTCCTCTAGCGGGAGCTCCTACAATGAGCAGTTCTTC. The rearrangement joins TRBV5-1 to TRBJ2-1, with 10 bases matching TRBD2. V shed 3 bases, J shed 0 bases, and the junction held 3 bases outside the gene matches. This CDR3 contains 16 residues. Germline V gene sequence: CDR1 SGHRS, CDR2 YFSETQ.

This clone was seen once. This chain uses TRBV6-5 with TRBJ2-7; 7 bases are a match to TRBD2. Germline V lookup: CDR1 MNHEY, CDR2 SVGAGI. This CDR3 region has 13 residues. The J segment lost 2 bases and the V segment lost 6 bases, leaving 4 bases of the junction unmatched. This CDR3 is CASRERGPYEQYF. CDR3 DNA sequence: TGTGCCAGCAGGGAGCGGGGACCCTACGAGCAGTACTTC.

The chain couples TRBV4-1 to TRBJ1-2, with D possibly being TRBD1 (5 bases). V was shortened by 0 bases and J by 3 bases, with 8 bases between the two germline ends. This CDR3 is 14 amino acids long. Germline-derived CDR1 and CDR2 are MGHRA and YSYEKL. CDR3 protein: CASSQETGDYGYTF. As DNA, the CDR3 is TGCGCCAGCAGCCAAGAAACAGGAGACTATGGCTACACCTTC.

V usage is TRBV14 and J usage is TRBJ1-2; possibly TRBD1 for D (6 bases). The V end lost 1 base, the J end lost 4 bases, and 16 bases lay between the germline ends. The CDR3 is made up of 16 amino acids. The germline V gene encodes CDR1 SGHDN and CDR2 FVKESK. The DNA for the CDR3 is TGTGCCAGCAGCCAAGGTTCCGGGACAATGGGCTATGGCTACACCTTC. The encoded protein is CASSQGSGTMGYGYTF.

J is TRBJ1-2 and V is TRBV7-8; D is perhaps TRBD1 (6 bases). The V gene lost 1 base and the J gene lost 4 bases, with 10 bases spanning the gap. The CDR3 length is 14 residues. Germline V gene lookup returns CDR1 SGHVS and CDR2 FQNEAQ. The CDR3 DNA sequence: TGTGCCAGCAGCTTAGGGGACACCTCCTATGGCTACACCTTC. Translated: CASSLGDTSYGYTF. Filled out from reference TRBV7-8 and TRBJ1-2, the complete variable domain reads GAGVSQSPRYKVAKRGQDVALRCDPISGHVSLFWYQQALGQGPEFLTYFQNEAQLDKSGLPSDRFFAERPEGSVSTLKIQRTQQEDSAVYLCASSLGDTSYGYTFGSGTRLTVV.

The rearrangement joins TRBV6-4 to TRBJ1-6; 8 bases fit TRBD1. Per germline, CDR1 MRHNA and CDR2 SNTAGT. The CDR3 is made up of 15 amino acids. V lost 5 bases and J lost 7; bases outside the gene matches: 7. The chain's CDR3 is CASSPGTGENSPLHF. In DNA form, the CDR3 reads TGTGCCAGCAGTCCCGGGACAGGAGAGAATTCACCCCTCCACTTT.